This T cell receptor beta chain was documented in a study of cytotoxic CD8 clonotypes in ibrutinib-treated CLL. Per germline, CDR1 SGHAT and CDR2 FQNNGV. V was clipped by 2 bases and J by 3 bases; unmatched bases: 13. The CDR3 extends over 19 amino acids. The assay was immunoSEQ multiplex PCR, and TCRdb's table has in-frame clones only and misses some. The repertoire holds 150,000 to 250,000 clones, with around 70% as singletons. This specimen consisted of PBMCs, obtained after 24 months of ibrutinib treatment. The receptor was isolated from a human donor with chronic lymphocytic leukemia. The chain carries TRBV11-2 and TRBJ1-2; TRBD1 matches at 12 bases. CDR3 protein: CASSLNEGQGAYPHYGYTF. CDR3 bases: TGTGCCAGCAGCTTAAACGAGGGACAGGGGGCTTACCCTCACTATGGCTACACCTTC.